A selection of T cell receptor beta chains follows, all from one sample in a study of shared clonotypes between healthy human individuals. TCRdb's table, derived via immunoSEQ multiplex PCR, lists solely in-frame clones and lacks some. This sample carries 550,000 to 600,000 clones, around three quarters of them seen once, and the ten largest clones take around 13%. Sequenced input: PBMCs. The source is a woman aged 40 to 50 in good health. Some clones in this sample may be carry-over from other donors' samples. Each CDR3 is given with its conserved first and last residue. The D gene is left open where the match is weak. Size values are once, few and many counts, or a class for expanded clones, and some rows have none.

v_call: TRBV18; d_call: .; clone_size: .; j_call: TRBJ2-3; cdr3_aa: CASSPGRRKDTQYF; cdr3_nt: TGTGCCAGCTCACCCGGGCGGAGAAAAGATACGCAGTATTTT
v_call: TRBV7-8; d_call: .; clone_size: .; j_call: TRBJ2-7; cdr3_aa: CASSEGQAYEQYF; cdr3_nt: TGTGCCAGCAGCGAGGGACAAGCCTACGAGCAGTACTTC
v_call: TRBV19; d_call: TRBD1; clone_size: .; j_call: TRBJ1-5; cdr3_aa: CASSSTGEAQHF; cdr3_nt: TGTGCCAGTAGTTCTACAGGGGAAGCCCAGCATTTT
v_call: TRBV5-1; d_call: TRBD1; clone_size: .; j_call: TRBJ1-2; cdr3_aa: CASSLGQGDYGYTF; cdr3_nt: TGCGCCAGCAGCTTGGGACAGGGCGACTATGGCTACACCTTC
v_call: TRBV30; d_call: .; clone_size: once; j_call: TRBJ2-7; cdr3_aa: CAWAWGRSSYEQYF; cdr3_nt: TGTGCCTGGGCCTGGGGCAGGAGCTCCTACGAGCAGTACTTC
v_call: TRBV7-2; d_call: TRBD1; clone_size: .; j_call: TRBJ1-2; cdr3_aa: CASSWGQEYGYTF; cdr3_nt: TGTGCCAGCAGCTGGGGACAGGAGTATGGCTACACCTTC
v_call: TRBV9; d_call: .; clone_size: once; j_call: TRBJ1-1; cdr3_aa: CASSSNPGQPMNTEAFF; cdr3_nt: TGTGCCAGCAGCTCAAATCCGGGACAACCTATGAACACTGAAGCTTTCTTT
v_call: TRBV7-9; d_call: TRBD2; clone_size: .; j_call: TRBJ2-3; cdr3_aa: CASSLVLAGGTDTQYF; cdr3_nt: TGTGCCAGCAGCTTAGTACTAGCGGGTGGCACAGATACGCAGTATTTT
v_call: TRBV6-5; d_call: .; clone_size: .; j_call: TRBJ1-6; cdr3_aa: CASSDGGEHSPLHF; cdr3_nt: TGTGCCAGCAGTGACGGAGGGGAGCATTCACCCCTCCACTTT
v_call: TRBV7-8; d_call: TRBD1; clone_size: .; j_call: TRBJ1-2; cdr3_aa: CASSLQGADYGYTF; cdr3_nt: TGTGCCAGCAGCTTACAGGGGGCAGACTATGGCTACACCTTC
v_call: TRBV19; d_call: TRBD1; clone_size: .; j_call: TRBJ2-7; cdr3_aa: CASSIDAGQGYEQYF; cdr3_nt: TGTGCCAGTAGTATAGACGCCGGACAGGGCTACGAGCAGTACTTC
v_call: TRBV5-1; d_call: .; clone_size: .; j_call: TRBJ2-7; cdr3_aa: CASSSLGRTYEQYF; cdr3_nt: TGCGCCAGCAGCTCCCTGGGACGGACCTACGAGCAGTACTTC
v_call: TRBV27; d_call: .; clone_size: once; j_call: TRBJ1-1; cdr3_aa: CASSFYGETEAFF; cdr3_nt: TGTGCCAGCAGTTTTTACGGGGAGACTGAAGCTTTCTTT
v_call: TRBV5-4; d_call: .; clone_size: .; j_call: TRBJ1-2; cdr3_aa: CASSITGTNYGYTF; cdr3_nt: TGTGCCAGCAGCATCACAGGGACAAACTATGGCTACACCTTC
v_call: TRBV10-3; d_call: .; clone_size: .; j_call: TRBJ1-1; cdr3_aa: CAIRPELNTEAFF; cdr3_nt: TGTGCCATCCGACCCGAATTAAACACTGAAGCTTTCTTT
v_call: TRBV10-1; d_call: TRBD2; clone_size: .; j_call: TRBJ2-1; cdr3_aa: CASGRERPSGFHNEQFF; cdr3_nt: TGCGCCAGCGGCCGCGAGCGGCCTAGCGGGTTCCACAATGAGCAGTTCTTC
v_call: TRBV11-2; d_call: .; clone_size: .; j_call: TRBJ2-7; cdr3_aa: CASSFPAGSSYEQYF; cdr3_nt: TGTGCCAGCAGCTTCCCAGCGGGCAGCTCCTACGAGCAGTACTTC